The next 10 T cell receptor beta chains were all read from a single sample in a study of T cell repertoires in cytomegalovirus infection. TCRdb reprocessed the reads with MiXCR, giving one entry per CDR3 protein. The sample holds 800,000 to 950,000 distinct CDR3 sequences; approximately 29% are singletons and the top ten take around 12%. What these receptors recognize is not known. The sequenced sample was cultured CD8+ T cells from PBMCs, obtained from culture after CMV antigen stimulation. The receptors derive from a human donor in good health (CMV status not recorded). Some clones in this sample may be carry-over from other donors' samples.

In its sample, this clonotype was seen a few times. CDR3 in amino acids: CASSVLTSGGSPHTQYF. The CDR3 nucleotides are TGTGCCAGCAGTGTATTAACTAGCGGGGGGTCCCCCCATACGCAGTATTTT. The chain is built from TRBV2 and TRBJ2-3, with 12 bases matching TRBD2. Trimming took 4 bases from V and 7 from J; bases not matched to a gene: 12. The CDR3 is 17 amino acids. Per the germline V gene, CDR1 is SNHLY and CDR2 is FYNNEI.

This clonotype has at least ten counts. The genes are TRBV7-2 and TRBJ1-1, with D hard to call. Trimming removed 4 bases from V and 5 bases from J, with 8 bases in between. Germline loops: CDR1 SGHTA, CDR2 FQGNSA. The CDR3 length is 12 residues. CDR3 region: CASSSSPTEAFF. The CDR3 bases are TGTGCCAGCAGCTCCAGCCCGACTGAAGCTTTCTTT. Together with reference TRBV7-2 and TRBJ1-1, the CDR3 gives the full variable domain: GAGVSQSPSNKVTEKGKDVELRCDPISGHTALYWYRQSLGQGLEFLIYFQGNSAPDKSGLPSDRFSAERTGGSVSTLTIQRTQQEDSAVYLCASSSSPTEAFFGQGTRLTVV.

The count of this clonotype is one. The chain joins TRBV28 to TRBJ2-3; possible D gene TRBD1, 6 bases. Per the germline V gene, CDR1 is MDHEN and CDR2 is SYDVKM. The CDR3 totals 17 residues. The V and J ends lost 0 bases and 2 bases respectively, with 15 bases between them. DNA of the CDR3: TGTGCCAGCAGTTTATGGGTCCGGACAGATGACACAGATACGCAGTATTTT. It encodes CASSLWVRTDDTDTQYF.

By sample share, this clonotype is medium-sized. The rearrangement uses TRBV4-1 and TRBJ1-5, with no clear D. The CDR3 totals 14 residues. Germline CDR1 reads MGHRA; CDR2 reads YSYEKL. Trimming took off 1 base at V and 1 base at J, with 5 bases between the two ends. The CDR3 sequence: CASSQGWSNQPQHF. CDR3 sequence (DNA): TGCGCCAGCAGCCAAGGCTGGAGCAATCAGCCCCAGCATTTT.

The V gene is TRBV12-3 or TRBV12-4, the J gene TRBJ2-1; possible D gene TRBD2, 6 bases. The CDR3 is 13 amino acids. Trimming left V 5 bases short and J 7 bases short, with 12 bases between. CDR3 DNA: TGTGCCAGCAGTCAGGACTATTTTAATGAGCAGTTCTTC. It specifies CASSQDYFNEQFF.

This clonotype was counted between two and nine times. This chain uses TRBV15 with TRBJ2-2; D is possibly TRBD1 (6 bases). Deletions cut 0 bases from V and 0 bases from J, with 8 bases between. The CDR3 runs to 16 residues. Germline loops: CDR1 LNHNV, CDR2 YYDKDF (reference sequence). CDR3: CATSRDRGTNTGELFF. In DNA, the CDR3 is TGTGCCACCAGCAGAGACAGGGGCACGAACACCGGGGAGCTGTTTTTT.

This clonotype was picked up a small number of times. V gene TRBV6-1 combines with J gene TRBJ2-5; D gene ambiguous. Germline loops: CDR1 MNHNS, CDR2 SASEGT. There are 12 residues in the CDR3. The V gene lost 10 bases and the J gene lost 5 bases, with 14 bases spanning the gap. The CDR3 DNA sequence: TGTGCCATGTCAGTGGGATTGGAGACCCAGTACTTC. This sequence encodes CAMSVGLETQYF.

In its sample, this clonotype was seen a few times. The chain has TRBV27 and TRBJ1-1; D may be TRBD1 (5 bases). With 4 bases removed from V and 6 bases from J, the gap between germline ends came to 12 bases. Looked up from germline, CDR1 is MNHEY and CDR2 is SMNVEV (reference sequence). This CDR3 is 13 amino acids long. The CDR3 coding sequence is TGTGCCAGCAGTTCAAAAGGGACCGCTGAAGCTTTCTTT. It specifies CASSSKGTAEAFF.

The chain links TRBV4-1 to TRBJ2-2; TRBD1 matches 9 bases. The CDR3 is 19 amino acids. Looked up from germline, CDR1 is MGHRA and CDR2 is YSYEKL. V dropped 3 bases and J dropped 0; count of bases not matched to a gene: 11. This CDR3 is CASSHYLPGQGANTGELFF. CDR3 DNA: TGCGCCAGCAGCCATTACTTACCGGGACAGGGCGCGAACACCGGGGAGCTGTTTTTT.

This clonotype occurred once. The CDR3 is CASSLFVETQYF. The CDR3 DNA is TGTGCCAGCAGCTTGTTTGTAGAGACCCAGTACTTC. The genes are TRBV11-2 and TRBJ2-5; no clear D. The V end was cut by 3 bases, the J end by 4 bases, with 6 bases between. The CDR3 loop spans 12 amino acids. Germline CDR1 SGHAT, CDR2 FQNNGV.